This T cell receptor (beta chain) originates from a study of T cell responses to AZD1222 COVID-19 vaccine (TCRdb year 2021). In terms of the full investigation: AZD1222 recipients given second doses at about 4 weeks or at about 12 weeks were pooled, since spike-specific TCR depth and breadth were not found to differ between the two schedules. TCR sequencing covered more than 230 trial participants: nearly 210 given two doses of AZD1222 and 26 given two doses of MenACWY control vaccine. Enrollment into the trials was organized by age into subgroups of 18-55, 56-69 and 70-plus years, and those subgroups contained roughly 140, 27 and 60 TCR-sequenced participants, respectively.

Here is what the overall study found, with its caveats: Only a handful of AZD1222 recipients were SARS-CoV-2 seropositive at baseline, limiting conclusions about previously exposed vaccinees. The 56-69-year group was small, and its depth increase did not reach significance, likely because of low power. Participants were mostly white British and included more females than males, and it was suggested by the authors that clonal diversity may have been underestimated. Epitopes outside the regions mutated in the B.1.351 and B.1.1.7 variants were reportedly recognized by nearly half of the unique spike-specific TCRs. After two AZD1222 doses, both the breadth and the depth of spike-specific TCRs were significantly higher than at day 0 and than in MenACWY recipients. Vaccine-associated CD4 TCRs spanned the whole spike protein, with dominant responses in regions 160-218 and 743-854. Because no day 14 peak-response samples were available, the repertoires could be characterized only after the peak T cell response.

The CDR3 regions of human TCRbeta chains were analyzed by immunosequencing. Per the source publication's procedure: TCRs in the repertoires were compared against a reference library of SARS-CoV-2-specific TCRs that had been generated with the MIRA antigen-specificity platform. Breadth was defined as the fraction of unique TCRs that were SARS-CoV-2-associated, and depth was defined as the fraction of total T cells that were SARS-CoV-2-associated. Using the MIRA data, each spike-specific TCR was assigned both to the spike region to which the TCR was reactive and to a CD4 or CD8 class. Log10-transformed breadth and depth values were compared by one-way ANOVA with Sidak's multiple comparisons tests. TCRdb mirrors the immuneACCESS table, restricted to in-frame sequences. Some clones are absent from its copies; in checked studies, under half trace to an unresolved V gene, and the reason for the others is unknown. V and J calls and clone size follow that table, whereas D and trimming were derived from the DNA. The sample table shows about 150,000 clones, and 88% are seen once. The top ten clonotypes cover around 3.1% of the sample.

The cysteine opens and the phenylalanine closes a CDR3 of 14 amino acids. Only the CDR3 portion is preserved as DNA: 42 bases, with reading frame beginning at the first base. CDR1 and CDR2 are read off the germline V gene as MGHRA and YSYEKL. The V and J ends are trimmed by 2 bases and 4 bases, leaving 12 bases between them. This specimen's time point label, per the study, means: baseline before first vaccination. Samples from vaccinated people were obtained from the UK trials COV001 and COV002, which included a single-blind randomized controlled phase 2/3 trial of AZD1222 (ChAdOx1 nCoV-19) in healthy adults. Trial participant PBMC samples were collected at day 0 and day 28 after the second dose for TCRbeta chain sequencing. Comments on this clone: The specificity of this receptor is unknown. No base quality information exists; no much larger clone differs at one position.

The sequencing here drew on peripheral blood, taken on day 0 of AZD1222 vaccination. The origin of this receptor is an adult in good health. The chain employs TRBV4-1 and TRBJ2-7, with the identity of the D gene unclear. The CDR3 loop reads CASSQSYDGYEQYF. The nucleotide sequence is given as TGCGCCAGCAGCCAATCCTACGACGGATACGAGCAGTACTTC.